This TCR beta chain was obtained from a study of long-term antiretroviral therapy in people with HIV. About the research overall: The 2015 immediate-ART recommendation came about a decade after the earliest samples. Study results and limitations: Within the repertoire, clones expanded before ART were dominant at all time points. Controls exceeded HIV repertoires in CDR3 length range.

CDR1 SNHLY and CDR2 FYNNEI come from the germline V gene. The CDR3 loop spans 14 amino acids. Trimming pared 7 bases from V and 4 bases from J, leaving 14 bases between. Treatment of all HIV participants took place in the United States. As to this clone: Its target is unknown.

With survey level as its setting, the immunoSEQ assay was v3.0. Measured with immunoSEQ multiplex PCR; TCRdb has only the in-frame clones, and not every one. The sample has 8,000 to 10,000 clones; 70% to 90% are singletons. The V gene is TRBV2, the J gene TRBJ1-5; D uncertain. The input for sequencing was unsorted PBMCs, taken 0.7 years after starting antiretroviral therapy. The TCR sequence derives from a man aged 40-49 years with HIV. CDR3 coding DNA: TGTGCCAGCACCGTCAGGCCGGAGAATCAGCCCCAGCATTTT. Protein product: CASTVRPENQPQHF.